This T cell receptor beta chain originates from a study of early T cells in non-severe SARS-CoV-2 infection. CDR1 and CDR2 (germline): SGHTA, FQGTGA. V lost 5 bases and J lost 4, with 8 bases in between. The CDR3 extends over 13 amino acids. Each cDNA molecule carried a unique molecular identifier. MiXCR, run by TCRdb on the 5' RACE reads, gives a single entry per CDR3 protein. The profile shows some 50,000 distinct CDR3 sequences, approximately 9.7% of them singletons. The rearrangement links TRBV7-3 to TRBJ2-2, with D unresolved. Source material: whole blood. The receptor's source is an adult who was a healthcare worker with PCR-confirmed SARS-CoV-2 infection or an uninfected control (not recorded which). In nucleotides, the CDR3 is TGTGCCAGCAGCCAAAGTACCACCGGGGAGCTGTTTTTT. Amino acids: CASSQSTTGELFF. Drawing the rest from reference TRBV7-3 and TRBJ2-2, the complete variable domain is GAGVSQTPSNKVTEKGKYVELRCDPISGHTALYWYRQSLGQGPEFLIYFQGTGAADDSGLPNDRFFAVRPEGSVSTLKIQRTERGDSAVYLCASSQSTTGELFFGEGSRLTVL.